This is a list of T cell receptor beta chains from one sample in a study of early T cells in non-severe SARS-CoV-2 infection. MiXCR, run by TCRdb on the 5' RACE reads, gives a single entry per CDR3 protein. The sample lists about 80,000 distinct CDR3 sequences, around 9.9% seen once, with approximately 4.9% in the top ten. Input material: whole blood. The source is an adult who was a healthcare worker with PCR-confirmed SARS-CoV-2 infection or an uninfected control (not recorded which). Each CDR3 is given with its conserved first and last residue. D genes are given only for firm matches. Clone size is shown for a subset of rows, as once, few, many or a class of expanded clone.

v_call	clone_size	j_call	d_call	cdr3_nt	cdr3_aa
TRBV28	few	TRBJ2-3	TRBD2	TGTGCCAGCAGAATAGCGGGAAACACAGATACGCAGTATTTT	CASRIAGNTDTQYF
TRBV5-1	few	TRBJ2-7	TRBD1	TGCGCCAGCAGCTTGGGAGGACAGGGCGCCTCCTACGAGCAGTACTTC	CASSLGGQGASYEQYF
TRBV20-1	NA	TRBJ2-7	TRBD1	TGCAGTGCTAGCTCAGGGACAGTCTACGAGCAGTACTTC	CSASSGTVYEQYF
TRBV30	few	TRBJ1-5	TRBD1	TGTGCCTGGAGTGTCCCGCGGACAGGAGGTAGTCAGCCCCAGCATTTT	CAWSVPRTGGSQPQHF
TRBV4-1	NA	TRBJ1-4	NA	TGCGCCAGCAGCCACCTTCGACGGGCAACTAATGAAAAACTGTTTTTT	CASSHLRRATNEKLFF
TRBV2	many	TRBJ2-7	NA	TGTGCCAGCAGAGGAGGGCCCACCTACGAGCAGTACTTC	CASRGGPTYEQYF
TRBV10-3	NA	TRBJ2-3	NA	TGTGCCATCAGTGCTGAGGGAGAGACCACAGATACGCAGTATTTT	CAISAEGETTDTQYF
TRBV6-1	NA	TRBJ2-7	NA	TGTGCCAGCAGGACAGGAACCACCTACGAGCAGTACTTC	CASRTGTTYEQYF
TRBV30	many	TRBJ1-5	NA	TGTGCCTGTCAACCAGGGCAGGGTCAGCCCCAGCATTTT	CACQPGQGQPQHF
TRBV2	many	TRBJ2-7	NA	TGTGCCAGCAGCGACTGGGACCCCGTCTCCTACGAGCAGTACTTC	CASSDWDPVSYEQYF
TRBV5-1	many	TRBJ1-3	TRBD1	TGCGCCAGCAGCAAAAGACAGGGGGCTACTGGAAACACCATATATTTT	CASSKRQGATGNTIYF
TRBV28	many	TRBJ2-5	NA	TGTGCCAGCAGTTTGTATATCAGTGAGACCCAGTACTTC	CASSLYISETQYF
TRBV28	few	TRBJ2-7	NA	TGTGCCAGCAGTCCAGGGAATTTGTACTACGAGCAGTACTTC	CASSPGNLYYEQYF
TRBV19	NA	TRBJ1-2	NA	TGTGCCAGTAGTACCGGACGGATCTCTAACTATGGCTACACCTTC	CASSTGRISNYGYTF
TRBV24-1	NA	TRBJ2-7	NA	TGTGCCACAGGGGACAATGCCTACGAGCAGTACTTC	CATGDNAYEQYF
TRBV7-9	few	TRBJ2-7	NA	TGTGCCAGCAGCCCGGACTCGCTCTACGAGCAGTACTTC	CASSPDSLYEQYF
TRBV21-1	NA	TRBJ2-1	NA	TGTGCCAGCAGCATGGGGGCAGGGCGGCCCCATGCCGTAGGGGGCTACAATGAGCAGTTCTTC	CASSMGAGRPHAVGGYNEQFF
TRBV5-1	many	TRBJ2-2	TRBD1	TGCGCCAGCAGCGGGGGACAGGTATTCACCGGGGAGCTGTTTTTT	CASSGGQVFTGELFF
TRBV5-1	few	TRBJ2-1	NA	TGCGCCAGCAGCTTAGACTCAAATGCCAATGAGCAGTTCTTC	CASSLDSNANEQFF
TRBV20-1	many	TRBJ2-7	NA	TGCAGTGCTACGTTACCAGGATACTACGAGCAGTACTTC	CSATLPGYYEQYF
TRBV4-1	many	TRBJ1-2	TRBD1	TGCGCCAGCAGCGCCGACAGGGGCTCTGGCTACACCTTC	CASSADRGSGYTF
TRBV7-2	many	TRBJ2-7	TRBD2	TGTGCCAGCACCCCGGGACTAGCATTCTACGAGCAGTACTTC	CASTPGLAFYEQYF
TRBV5-1	many	TRBJ2-5	NA	TGCGCCAGCAGCTTAGGTGGGAGCAGTATAGAGACCCAGTACTTC	CASSLGGSSIETQYF
TRBV6-6	NA	TRBJ2-5	NA	TGTGCCAGCAGTTACTCGGTAGCGGAGGGAACCCAGTACTTC	CASSYSVAEGTQYF
TRBV20-1	few	TRBJ2-1	NA	TGCAGTGCTAGAAATCGCGCTGCAAGTCCTTACAATGAGCAGTTCTTC	CSARNRAASPYNEQFF
TRBV28	NA	TRBJ1-2	NA	TGTGCCACCCTGGGGGTGTATGGCTACACCTTC	CATLGVYGYTF
TRBV28	many	TRBJ2-7	NA	TGTGCCAGCAGTTTACCTGGCCCGAGCTCCTACGAGCAGTACTTC	CASSLPGPSSYEQYF
TRBV28	many	TRBJ2-7	NA	TGTGCCAGCAGTTTAGGCTACGAGCAGTACTTC	CASSLGYEQYF
TRBV11-2	many	TRBJ2-4	NA	TGTGCCAGCAGCTCCTCGGGCCCCGAGACCAAAAACATTCAGTACTTC	CASSSSGPETKNIQYF
TRBV24-1	many	TRBJ2-1	NA	TGTGCCACCAGTGATTTCCCCTTCGGGACCAATGAGCAGTTCTTC	CATSDFPFGTNEQFF
TRBV12-3/TRBV12-4	many	TRBJ2-1	TRBD2	TGTGCCACCACCCCGGGAGGGCCTATAAATGAGCAGTTCTTC	CATTPGGPINEQFF
TRBV11-2	NA	TRBJ1-6	NA	TGTGCCAGCAGCTCGCTAGATCATTCACCCCTCCACTTT	CASSSLDHSPLHF
TRBV7-3	many	TRBJ2-7	NA	TGTGCCAGCAGCTTAATCTGTGGAGGTCGCCGTCCATACGAGCAGTACTTC	CASSLICGGRRPYEQYF
TRBV28	many	TRBJ2-7	NA	TGTGCCAGCAGTCTCCCCTCCGTAACCTACGAGCAGTACTTC	CASSLPSVTYEQYF
TRBV2	many	TRBJ1-2	NA	TGTGCCAGCAGTGAAGCGCAAGGAGGGTTGGGTTATGGCTACACCTTC	CASSEAQGGLGYGYTF
TRBV28	few	TRBJ2-7	TRBD1	TGTGCCAGCAACCGGGCAGGGGGCGAGCAGTACTTC	CASNRAGGEQYF
TRBV5-1	many	TRBJ2-7	NA	TGCGCCAGCAGCCCCTCATGGGCGGGGTACGAGCAGTACTTC	CASSPSWAGYEQYF
TRBV5-1	many	TRBJ2-5	NA	TGCGCCAGCAGCTTGGATGCGACCCAGTACTTC	CASSLDATQYF
TRBV25-1	many	TRBJ1-6	NA	TGTGCCAGCAGGGTTGTGGAAAATTCACCCCTCCACTTT	CASRVVENSPLHF
TRBV10-3	NA	TRBJ2-7	TRBD1	TGTGCCATCAACCCGGGACAGGGGGATTCCAGCGAGCAGTACTTC	CAINPGQGDSSEQYF
TRBV7-2	many	TRBJ2-7	TRBD2	TGTGCCAGCAGCTTAGTGGGCAGTCGGGAGGGCGAGCAGTACTTC	CASSLVGSREGEQYF
TRBV2	NA	TRBJ2-4	NA	TGTGCCAGCAGTCAGGAGAAAAACATTCAGTACTTC	CASSQEKNIQYF
TRBV10-3	few	TRBJ2-7	NA	TGTGCCATCACGCCAGGGCAAACCTACGAGCAGTACTTC	CAITPGQTYEQYF
TRBV6-1	many	TRBJ2-1	NA	TGTGCCAGCAGTGCTCTCAACGAGCAGTTCTTC	CASSALNEQFF
TRBV27	few	TRBJ2-4	NA	TGTGCCAGCAGTTTAAGGGGAACTCGACAGGCACGCCGAAACATTCAGTACTTC	CASSLRGTRQARRNIQYF
TRBV9	NA	TRBJ2-3	NA	TGTGCCAGCCAAGGTGTGGCGGACACAGATACGCAGTATTTT	CASQGVADTDTQYF
TRBV10-3	few	TRBJ2-1	TRBD2	TGTGCCATCAGTCCCAACCCCGGGAGGACGAGTAGGAATGAGCAGTTCTTC	CAISPNPGRTSRNEQFF
TRBV2	NA	TRBJ2-2	NA	TGTGCCAGCAGTGAAGTTAAGGGAACCACCGGGGAGCTGTTTTTT	CASSEVKGTTGELFF
TRBV20-1	many	TRBJ2-7	TRBD2	TGCAGTGCTAGGCCACTAGCGGGAGGGCCCGTCGAGCAGTACTTC	CSARPLAGGPVEQYF
TRBV12-3/TRBV12-4	few	TRBJ2-5	TRBD2	TGTGCCAGCAGTGTAAGCGGGACGGAGACCCAGTACTTC	CASSVSGTETQYF
TRBV5-1	many	TRBJ2-3	TRBD1	TGCGCCAGCAGCTTGGGAGGGGGCTCAGATACGCAGTATTTT	CASSLGGGSDTQYF
TRBV12-5	few	TRBJ2-1	TRBD2	TGTGCTAGTGGTTTATCAGCGGGAGGAGGATACAATGAGCAGTTCTTC	CASGLSAGGGYNEQFF